The rows below give T cell receptor beta chains drawn from one sample of a study of cytomegalovirus exposure and HLA in healthy donors. Profiling relied on immunoSEQ multiplex PCR, and the TCRdb table lists in-frame clones only, not all of them. The top ten clones hold around 4.8% of a sample with 150,000 to 250,000 clones, around 80% of them seen once. The sequencing sample was made of PBMCs. Every receptor here comes from a woman younger than 45 in good health and CMV-seropositive. Each CDR3 is given with its conserved first and last residue. D genes are given only for firm matches. Clone size, where shown, is once, few, many, or a class for clones that have expanded.

clone_size j_call d_call v_call cdr3_aa cdr3_nt
- TRBJ2-7 - TRBV7-8 CASREGYEQYF TGTGCCAGCAGGGAGGGCTACGAGCAGTACTTC
- TRBJ2-7 TRBD1 TRBV7-2 CASSPGQQSYEQYF TGTGCCAGCAGCCCGGGACAGCAGTCCTACGAGCAGTACTTC
- TRBJ1-2 - TRBV4-3 CASSQDMAGRMGYTF TGCGCCAGCAGCCAAGATATGGCAGGGAGGATGGGCTACACCTTC
- TRBJ2-1 - TRBV4-1 CASSPERGAYNEQFF TGCGCCAGCAGCCCAGAACGGGGAGCCTACAATGAGCAGTTCTTC
- TRBJ2-1 TRBD2 TRBV6-5 CASRGGGAFYNEQFF TGTGCCAGCAGGGGCGGGGGGGCGTTCTACAATGAGCAGTTCTTC
- TRBJ1-1 - TRBV27 CASSINRATEAFF TGTGCCAGCAGCATTAACAGGGCCACTGAAGCTTTCTTT
- TRBJ1-2 - TRBV4-3 CASSQDRPAGKLIYGYTF TGCGCCAGCAGCCAAGACCGTCCGGCAGGGAAACTTATCTATGGCTACACCTTC
- TRBJ1-1 TRBD1 TRBV5-1 CASSLEGTENTEAFF TGCGCCAGCAGCTTGGAGGGGACAGAGAACACTGAAGCTTTCTTT
- TRBJ1-1 - TRBV30 CAWISGDLNTEAFF TGTGCCTGGATCTCGGGAGATCTAAACACTGAAGCTTTCTTT
- TRBJ1-5 - TRBV19 CASRGDFYSNQPQHF TGTGCCAGTCGAGGGGACTTTTATAGCAATCAGCCCCAGCATTTT
few TRBJ1-1 TRBD1 TRBV19 CASTPDRVFTEAFF TGTGCCAGTACCCCGGACAGGGTCTTCACTGAAGCTTTCTTT
- TRBJ2-1 - TRBV19 CASSINSGASYNEQFF TGTGCCAGTAGTATTAATAGCGGAGCCTCCTACAATGAGCAGTTCTTC
once TRBJ2-7 TRBD2 TRBV12-5 CASGLVAGGFYEQYF TGTGCTAGTGGTTTGGTAGCGGGAGGTTTCTACGAGCAGTACTTC
- TRBJ2-5 TRBD2 TRBV4-3 CASSQDLTAGGQETQYF TGCGCCAGCAGCCAAGATCTCACAGCGGGAGGGCAAGAGACCCAGTACTTC
- TRBJ1-2 - TRBV6-1 CASSAQLGLYGYTF TGTGCCAGCAGTGCCCAGTTGGGGCTCTATGGCTACACCTTC
- TRBJ2-1 TRBD1 TRBV5-4 CASSPRTGGKFWNEQFF TGTGCCAGCAGCCCCCGGACAGGGGGGAAGTTTTGGAATGAGCAGTTCTTC
- TRBJ2-2 - TRBV27 CASSLGHETGELFF TGTGCCAGCAGTTTAGGCCACGAAACCGGGGAGCTGTTTTTT
- TRBJ2-3 - TRBV6-5 CASSKGGPSTDTQYF TGTGCCAGCAGTAAAGGAGGGCCGAGCACAGATACGCAGTATTTT
once TRBJ1-5 TRBD1 TRBV30 CASQGQGNQPQHF TGTGCCTCCCAAGGACAGGGCAATCAGCCCCAGCATTTT
once TRBJ1-2 - TRBV6-6 CASSTDSYGYTF TGTGCCAGCAGCACAGATAGCTATGGCTACACCTTC
- TRBJ2-7 - TRBV27 CASSPIQGPRYEQYF TGTGCCAGCAGTCCTATCCAGGGCCCTAGGTACGAGCAGTACTTC
- TRBJ2-7 - TRBV5-1 CASSAEGSYEQYF TGCGCCAGCAGCGCTGAGGGCTCCTACGAGCAGTACTTC
- TRBJ2-3 - TRBV6-4 CASSPKFGATDTQYF TGTGCCAGCAGCCCAAAATTTGGAGCCACAGATACGCAGTATTTT
- TRBJ1-2 - TRBV18 CASSPGQSNYGYTF TGTGCCAGCTCACCAGGGCAGTCTAACTATGGCTACACCTTC
- TRBJ2-5 TRBD2 TRBV7-8 CASSLGLAGNHRVETQYF TGTGCCAGCAGCTTAGGACTAGCGGGTAACCACAGGGTTGAGACCCAGTACTTC
- TRBJ1-1 - TRBV7-2 CASSPDRRNTEAFF TGTGCCAGCAGCCCGGACAGACGGAACACTGAAGCTTTCTTT
- TRBJ1-3 - TRBV20-1 CMTQAGNTIYF TGCATGACACAGGCTGGAAACACCATATATTTT
medium-sized TRBJ2-1 TRBD2 TRBV4-1 CASSQDIAGANNEQFF TGCGCCAGCAGCCAAGACATAGCGGGAGCTAACAATGAGCAGTTCTTC